Presented here are 29 T cell receptor beta chains from one specimen sequenced in a study of beta chain features in type 1 diabetes. TCRB transcripts that were expressed got sequenced, as all of the isolated RNA had been reverse transcribed. Clones were sequenced by immunoSEQ multiplex PCR, and TCRdb holds only the in-frame ones, with some missing. The sample yields hundreds of thousands of clones, 15% to 18% seen once. The specimen was naive CD4+ T cells from blood. These receptors originate from a man in his late teens or twenties in good health.

In its sample, this clone was seen a few times. The chain couples TRBV11-2 to TRBJ2-3; D unresolved. The germline gives CDR1 SGHAT, CDR2 FQNNGV. V gave up 3 bases and J gave up 7 bases, with 11 bases separating them. This CDR3 region has 13 residues. CDR3 nucleotide sequence: TGTGCCAGCAGCTTTACGGTGGTAAATACGCAGTATTTT. Residues: CASSFTVVNTQYF.

This clone appeared a few times. The chain employs TRBV19 and TRBJ2-7; 8 bases are shared with TRBD2. V was clipped by 3 bases and J by 4 bases; unmatched bases: 8. This CDR3 is 15 amino acids long. The germline V gene encodes CDR1 LNHDA and CDR2 SQIVND (reference sequence). This chain's CDR3 is CASSILAGLVYEQYF. CDR3 bases: TGTGCCAGTAGTATCTTAGCGGGACTAGTATACGAGCAGTACTTC.

This clone has only a few counts. The chain is built from TRBV21-1 and TRBJ2-7; TRBD1 is the table's D call and was not checked against the DNA. TRBV21-1 is designated a pseudogene. CDR3 length: 14 residues. CDR3 loop: CASSARDRGCEQYF. The CDR3 nucleotides are TGTGCCAGCAGCGCACGGGACAGGGGGTGTGAGCAGTACTTC.

This clone has just a few counts. The chain recombines TRBV9 with TRBJ1-5, with D tentatively TRBD1 (5 bases). The length of the CDR3 is 15 residues. The V end was cut by 0 bases, the J end by 6 bases, with 13 bases between. Germline V CDR1 and CDR2: SGDLS, YYNGEE. Written as DNA, the CDR3 is TGTGCCAGCAGCGTAGGGCAGGGTCAGGCTCAGCCCCAGCATTTT. Its translation: CASSVGQGQAQPQHF.

This clone has a handful of counts. The V call is TRBV14, the J call TRBJ2-3, with 7 bases matching TRBD2. The CDR3 contains 16 residues. Germline CDR1 reads SGHDN; CDR2 reads FVKESK. V shed 2 bases, J shed 1 base, and the junction held 6 bases outside the gene matches. CDR3 sequence: CASSQFRDYRTDTQYF. DNA of the CDR3: TGTGCCAGCAGCCAATTCCGGGACTACCGCACAGATACGCAGTATTTT.

This clone was seen only a few times. The chain couples TRBV28 to TRBJ1-1, with D unresolved. Germline loops: CDR1 MDHEN, CDR2 SYDVKM. The CDR3 has 16 residues. Trimming left V 4 bases short and J 0 bases short, with 15 bases between. The CDR3 region has the DNA TGTGCCAGCAGTTCCCCAAGTACGGGGATGAACACTGAAGCTTTCTTT. It yields the protein CASSSPSTGMNTEAFF.

This clone was picked up a small number of times. V usage is TRBV4-1 and J usage is TRBJ2-7; 7 nucleotides agree with TRBD1. The CDR3 totals 17 residues. Germline loops: CDR1 MGHRA, CDR2 YSYEKL. V lost 2 bases to trimming and J lost 3 bases; unmatched junction nucleotides: 13. The CDR3 nucleotides are TGCGCCAGCAGCCAAAAGGCCGACAGGGTATCACTCTACGAGCAGTACTTC. This encodes CASSQKADRVSLYEQYF.

The table lists this clone with a few counts. The V call is TRBV18, the J call TRBJ2-2; no firm D call. Per the germline V gene, CDR1 is KGHSH and CDR2 is LQKENI. This CDR3 is 13 amino acids long. V lost 3 bases to trimming and J lost 5 bases, with 7 bases between them. DNA of the CDR3: TGTGCCAGCTCACCCGCCGGGACCGGGGAGCTGTTTTTT. It codes for CASSPAGTGELFF.

CDR3 residues: CASPPYSGRADTQYF. CDR3 DNA sequence: TGTGCCAGCCCCCCCTATAGCGGGAGAGCAGATACGCAGTATTTT. The chain links TRBV28 to TRBJ2-3; 9 bases are a match to TRBD2. The V gene end was trimmed by 8 bases and the J gene end by 4 bases; junction bases not matched to a gene: 10. Germline V lookup: CDR1 MDHEN, CDR2 SYDVKM. The CDR3 is 15 amino acids.

V gene TRBV5-6 combines with J gene TRBJ2-7; possible D gene TRBD2, 5 bases. Germline CDR1 reads SGHDT; CDR2 reads YYEEEE. The CDR3 covers 12 residues. V was trimmed by 4 bases and J by 5 bases, leaving 10 bases between them. CDR3 region: CASSVGAHEQYF. CDR3 DNA sequence: TGTGCCAGCAGCGTGGGAGCCCACGAGCAGTACTTC.

Only a few counts were recorded for this clone. The chain employs TRBV28 and TRBJ1-1; D unclear. This CDR3 is built from 13 residues. Trimming left V 2 bases short and J 8 bases short, with 12 bases between. Germline V lookup: CDR1 MDHEN, CDR2 SYDVKM. The CDR3 here is CASSLRGKREAFF. In DNA form, the CDR3 reads TGTGCCAGCAGTTTACGGGGTAAACGCGAAGCTTTCTTT.

The rearrangement uses TRBV4-2 and TRBJ2-7; TRBD2 is a possible D gene (5 bases). CDR1 and CDR2 from the germline V gene are LGHNA and YNFKEQ. The CDR3 extends over 14 amino acids. Between the trimmed V and J ends, which lost 4 bases and 0 bases, there was a span of 10 bases. The CDR3 DNA reads TGTGCCAGCAGCCCCTCCGGGATCTCCTACGAGCAGTACTTC. Translation gives CASSPSGISYEQYF.

This chain joins TRBV7-9 and TRBJ2-7, with TRBD1 matching 8 bases. The CDR3 covers 16 residues. Trimming removed 4 bases from V and 2 bases from J; junction bases left unmatched: 10. Germline CDR1 is SEHNR and CDR2 is FQNEAQ (reference sequence). The CDR3 is CASSSFPGQAAYEQYF. In DNA form, the CDR3 reads TGTGCCAGCAGCTCATTTCCGGGACAGGCGGCCTACGAGCAGTACTTC.

Only a few counts were recorded for this clone. V gene TRBV6-6 combines with J gene TRBJ2-7, with a tentative D call TRBD2 (5 bases). Germline-derived CDR1 and CDR2 are MNHNY and SVGAGI (reference sequence). The V end was cut by 1 base, the J end by 2 bases, with 9 bases between. The CDR3 spans 14 residues. This chain's CDR3 is CASSYFSGTYEQYF. CDR3 in DNA: TGTGCCAGCAGTTACTTCTCCGGGACCTACGAGCAGTACTTC.

To note about this clone: Other DNA sequences in this specimen translate into the identical CDR3. The chain combines TRBV21-1 with TRBJ1-2. TRBV21-1 is recorded as a pseudogene. The CDR3 extends over 10 amino acids. CDR3 protein: CASSGYGYTF. In DNA form, the CDR3 reads TGTGCCAGCTCCGGCTATGGCTACACCTTC.

The chain has TRBV30 and TRBJ1-1, with D unresolved. The CDR3 contains 13 residues. Germline CDR1 is GTSNPN and CDR2 is SVGIG (reference sequence). Trimming took 0 bases from V and 2 from J, leaving 7 bases between them. In DNA, the CDR3 is TGTGCCTGGAGTGTATCCCAAAACACTGAAGCTTTCTTT. It translates to CAWSVSQNTEAFF. The variable domain in full, with the rest retrieved from reference TRBV30 and TRBJ1-1, is SQTIHQWPATLVQPVGSPLSLECTVEGTSNPNLYWYRQAAGRGLQLLFYSVGIGQISSEVPQNLSASRPQDRQFILSSKKLLLSDSGFYLCAWSVSQNTEAFFGQGTRLTVV.

This clone was observed a few times. The rearrangement links TRBV7-2 to TRBJ2-5; 9 bases align to TRBD2. Germline-derived CDR1 and CDR2 are SGHTA and FQGNSA. V was clipped by 1 base and J by 6 bases; unmatched bases: 15. There are 18 residues in the CDR3. The CDR3 loop reads CASSLVLRLAGLKKTQYF. CDR3 nucleotide sequence: TGTGCCAGCAGCTTAGTTCTAAGGCTAGCGGGGCTCAAGAAGACCCAGTACTTC. Full variable domain (remainder filled in from reference TRBV7-2 and TRBJ2-5): GAGVSQSPSNKVTEKGKDVELRCDPISGHTALYWYRQSLGQGLEFLIYFQGNSAPDKSGLPSDRFSAERTGGSVSTLTIQRTQQEDSAVYLCASSLVLRLAGLKKTQYFGPGTRLLVL.

Details on this clone: The same CDR3 is also encoded by other DNA sequences in this sample. This chain joins TRBV5-1 and TRBJ2-1, with a weak D call TRBD2 (5 bases). CDR3 length: 16 amino acids. Per the germline V gene, CDR1 is SGHRS and CDR2 is YFSETQ. The V end was cut by 1 base, the J end by 0 bases, with 11 bases between. This CDR3 reads CASSLPSGSSYNEQFF. The CDR3 DNA reads TGCGCCAGCAGCTTGCCCTCGGGGAGCTCCTACAATGAGCAGTTCTTC.

This clone appeared a few times. This chain links TRBV2 with TRBJ2-7; TRBD1 aligns across 11 bases. In germline, CDR1 is SNHLY, CDR2 FYNNEI. V was pared by 8 bases and J by 0 bases, with 9 bases of the junction left unmatched. The CDR3 contains 16 residues. In DNA, the CDR3 is TGTGCCAGCGGGTTAGGACAGGGGGCCCACTCCTACGAGCAGTACTTC. This encodes CASGLGQGAHSYEQYF.

This clone was picked up a small number of times. V gene TRBV18 combines with J gene TRBJ1-1, with D hard to call. V gave up 2 bases and J gave up 10 bases, with 14 bases separating them. CDR1 and CDR2 (germline): KGHSH, LQKENI. This CDR3 contains 13 residues. CDR3 in amino acids: CASSPAYAGLAFF. The CDR3 DNA reads TGTGCCAGCTCACCAGCTTATGCAGGCTTAGCTTTCTTT.

In this sample, this clone turned up a few times. The chain combines TRBV5-1 with TRBJ2-7, with 8 positions matching TRBD2. CDR3 length: 14 residues. Unmatched junction bases numbered 8, after V lost 6 bases and J lost 3 bases. CDR1 and CDR2 from the germline V gene are SGHRS and YFSETQ. The CDR3 nucleotides read TGCGCCAGCATGAGGCTAGCGGGCCACTACGAGCAGTACTTC. It specifies CASMRLAGHYEQYF.

The sample holds a few counts of this clone. The J gene is TRBJ2-3, the V gene TRBV9, with D hard to call. The CDR3 spans 15 residues. Germline V gene data show CDR1 as SGDLS and CDR2 as YYNGEE. With 5 bases removed from V and 2 bases from J, the gap between germline ends came to 15 bases. Here the CDR3 DNA reads TGTGCCAGCAGTTCCAGGCTTGGGTACACAGATACGCAGTATTTT. Translated, it gives CASSSRLGYTDTQYF.

This clone was observed a few times. The chain couples TRBV27 to TRBJ1-2, with a possible D match to TRBD1 (5 bases). CDR3 size: 14 residues. CDR1 is MNHEY, CDR2 SMNVEV, per germline (reference sequence). V was trimmed by 4 bases and J by 1 base, leaving 10 bases between them. The CDR3 DNA is TGTGCCAGCAGTTCCGGGGACCGTAACTATGGCTACACCTTC. This translates into CASSSGDRNYGYTF.

This rearrangement joins TRBV7-2 to TRBJ2-7, with D perhaps matching TRBD1 (6 bases). This CDR3 contains 14 residues. Germline CDR1 reads SGHTA; CDR2 reads FQGNSA. The V and J ends lost 0 bases and 5 bases respectively, with 11 bases between them. The CDR3 here is CASSLADSPNEQYF. For the CDR3, the DNA is TGTGCCAGCAGCTTAGCGGACAGTCCGAACGAGCAGTACTTC.

This chain joins TRBV10-3 and TRBJ2-7, with D tentatively TRBD1 (5 bases). The CDR3 loop spans 13 amino acids. The V and J ends lost 4 bases and 6 bases respectively, with 13 bases between them. Germline V gene data show CDR1 as ENHRY and CDR2 as SYGVKD. In DNA form, the CDR3 reads TGTGCCATCAGTGGGACACTGGAGTCCGAGCAGTACTTC. Protein product: CAISGTLESEQYF.

The rearrangement links TRBV4-1 to TRBJ2-1; D is perhaps TRBD2 (6 bases). This CDR3 contains 16 residues. V gave up 4 bases and J gave up 3 bases, with 16 bases separating them. Germline CDR1 MGHRA, CDR2 YSYEKL. CDR3 protein: CASSREGLQVYNEQFF. The CDR3 coding sequence is TGCGCCAGCAGCCGCGAGGGACTCCAGGTCTACAATGAGCAGTTCTTC.

The V gene is TRBV28, the J gene TRBJ1-5; no clear D gene. CDR1 and CDR2 (germline): MDHEN, SYDVKM. The V and J ends lost 4 bases and 7 bases respectively, with 8 bases between them. The CDR3 runs to 12 residues. The CDR3 spells CASSSEVQPQHF. In DNA, the CDR3 is TGTGCCAGCAGTTCTGAGGTCCAGCCCCAGCATTTT.

This clone was picked up a small number of times. The V gene is TRBV5-4, the J gene TRBJ1-4; perhaps TRBD1 as D (6 bases). The CDR3 runs 14 residues. With 3 bases removed from V and 8 bases from J, the gap between germline ends came to 14 bases. CDR1 is SGHNT, CDR2 YYREEE, per germline (reference sequence). The CDR3 loop reads CASSSQGLREKLFF. Here the CDR3 DNA reads TGTGCCAGCAGCTCACAGGGCCTCCGCGAAAAACTGTTTTTT. Drawing the rest from reference TRBV5-4 and TRBJ1-4, the complete variable domain is ETGVTQSPTHLIKTRGQQVTLRCSSQSGHNTVSWYQQALGQGPQFIFQYYREEENGRGNFPPRFSGLQFPNYSSELNVNALELDDSALYLCASSSQGLREKLFFGSGTQLSVL.

The J gene is TRBJ2-3, the V gene TRBV13, with a weak D call TRBD2 (6 bases). Germline lookup yields CDR1 PRHDT and CDR2 FYEKMQ (reference sequence). The length of the CDR3 is 15 residues. V was pared by 5 bases and J by 6 bases, with 18 bases between. CDR3 loop: CASSSSGRRLDTQYF. The CDR3 coding sequence is TGTGCCAGCAGCAGTAGCGGCCGCCGGTTGGATACGCAGTATTTT.